This T cell receptor beta chain was sequenced during a study of molecular identifiers for immune sequencing clone quantification. The germline V and J ends were trimmed by 0 bases and 5 bases, with 20 bases remaining between them. CDR1 LGHNA and CDR2 YSLEER come from the germline V gene. The CDR3 totals 17 residues. TCRdb passed the PCR reads through MiXCR, listing each CDR3 protein once. The sample yields nearly 650,000 distinct CDR3 sequences, 25% seen once. Sequencing input: naive CD8+ T cells from blood, with Jurkat cell RNA spiked in. As to subset: FACS-sorted CD8+CD4-CCR7+CD45RA+ naive T cells. V usage is TRBV4-3 and J usage is TRBJ2-7; a possible D gene is TRBD2 (5 bases). The sequence derives from a human donor in good health. Some libraries in this study had Jurkat cell RNA spiked in. The CDR3 DNA follows: TGCGCCAGCAGCCAAGATAGGGCTAGCTGGAGTTTCGACGAGCAGTACTTC. Amino acids: CASSQDRASWSFDEQYF.